Listed here are 10 T cell receptor beta chains from one sample, sequenced in a study of T cells in Graves' hyperthyroidism and ophthalmopathy. Researchers amplified the TCR beta CDR3 regions from RNA transcripts. With the HTBI primer set, the TCR CDR3 went through a first round of RT-PCR. MiXCR, run by TCRdb on the multiplex PCR reads, gives a single entry per CDR3 protein. The sample includes roughly 740,000 distinct CDR3 sequences, roughly 15% seen only once; the top ten take about 8.4%. The sequencing input was blood. These receptors were obtained from a man aged 18 to 35 with Graves' hyperthyroidism.

The CDR3 region has the DNA TGTGCCAGTCTCTCCTCTCCGGCTAACGAGCAGTACTTC. Its protein is CASLSSPANEQYF. The J gene is TRBJ2-7, the V gene TRBV6-4; D is undetermined. Trimming pared 9 bases from V and 5 bases from J, leaving 17 bases between. The germline gives CDR1 MRHNA, CDR2 SNTAGT. The CDR3 spans 13 residues.

The J gene is TRBJ2-7, the V gene TRBV18, with TRBD1 matching 9 bases. The CDR3 runs to 16 residues. Per the germline V gene, CDR1 is KGHSH and CDR2 is LQKENI. J was trimmed by 6 bases and V by 4 bases; bases with no gene match: 13. The CDR3, as DNA: TGTGCCAGCTCACTTTCCGGAACAGGGGGCACGGGCGAGCAGTACTTC. It yields the protein CASSLSGTGGTGEQYF.

This clonotype has only a few counts. A read error may account for a junction end that differs from germline. The chain links TRBV12-3 or TRBV12-4 to TRBJ2-7; maybe TRBD1 (6 bases). The CDR3 is 14 amino acids. Here the CDR3 DNA reads TGTGCCAGCAGTTTTCAGTTCAGGGGTGACGAGCAGCACTTC. This encodes CASSFQFRGDEQHF.

The V gene is TRBV29-1, the J gene TRBJ1-1, with D hard to call. The CDR3 covers 12 residues. V was trimmed by 2 bases and J by 8 bases, leaving 12 bases between them. The germline CDR1 and CDR2 sequences are SQVTM and ANQGSEA. CDR3 loop: CSVEYRRLEAFF. The CDR3 nucleotides are TGCAGCGTTGAATACCGAAGGTTGGAAGCTTTCTTT.

Many counts were recorded for this clonotype. The V and J genes are TRBV7-2 and TRBJ2-7; no definite D call. Trimming left V 1 base short and J 6 bases short, with 13 bases between. This CDR3 comprises 14 residues. The germline CDR1 and CDR2 sequences are SGHTA and FQGNSA. The CDR3: CASSLEGLIGEQYF. In DNA form, the CDR3 reads TGTGCCAGCAGCTTAGAAGGTCTGATAGGCGAGCAGTACTTC.

This clonotype was detected ten times or more. This chain links TRBV30 with TRBJ2-3; TRBD2 agrees at 10 bases. V gave up 5 bases and J gave up 2 bases; unmatched junction bases: 13. In germline, CDR1 is GTSNPN, CDR2 SVGIG (reference sequence). There are 17 residues in the CDR3. The CDR3 region has the DNA TGTGCCTGGGACTTGGCTAGCGGGGGACCTTTCACAGATACGCAGTATTTT. Amino acid sequence: CAWDLASGGPFTDTQYF. Supplemented by reference TRBV30 and TRBJ2-3, the full variable domain reads SQTIHQWPATLVQPVGSPLSLECTVEGTSNPNLYWYRQAAGRGLQLLFYSVGIGQISSEVPQNLSASRPQDRQFILSSKKLLLSDSGFYLCAWDLASGGPFTDTQYFGPGTRLTVL.

This chain joins TRBV6-1 and TRBJ1-3; 8 bases match TRBD1. Germline trimming cut 6 bases from V and 8 bases from J; bases unmatched to any gene: 15. The germline V gene has CDR1 MNHNS and CDR2 SASEGT. The CDR3 totals 16 residues. CDR3: CASRATVSGGGDTIYF. In nucleotides, the CDR3 is TGTGCCAGCAGAGCGACGGTTTCAGGGGGCGGAGACACCATATATTTT.

This clonotype was detected only a few times. This sequence may be a read error, since a much larger clone differs from it by one base. The chain recombines TRBV3-1 with TRBJ2-7; 11 nucleotides match TRBD2. Trimming cost V 4 bases and J 2 bases; bases outside gene matches: 1. The length of the CDR3 is 14 residues. Germline V gives CDR1 LGHDT, CDR2 YNNKEL (reference sequence). The CDR3 DNA follows: TGTGCCAGCAGCCGGGGACTAGCGGCCTACGAGCAGTACTTC. Its translation is CASSRGLAAYEQYF.

This clonotype has more than one count but fewer than ten. CDR3 sequence: CAWGRGVGYTEAFF. CDR3 DNA: TGTGCCTGGGGCCGAGGGGTCGGATACACTGAAGCTTTCTTT. This chain connects TRBV30 to TRBJ1-1; a possible D gene is TRBD1 (5 bases). With 5 bases removed from V and 3 bases from J, the gap between germline ends came to 16 bases. This CDR3 is built from 14 residues. Looked up from germline, CDR1 is GTSNPN and CDR2 is SVGIG (reference sequence).

Concerning this clonotype: A much larger clone lies a single base off, so this may be a read error. The chain recombines TRBV20-1 with TRBJ2-7; D uncertain. The germline V gene has CDR1 DFQATT and CDR2 SNEGSKA (reference sequence). V was trimmed by 3 bases and J by 4 bases, leaving 13 bases between them. The CDR3 covers 13 residues. For the CDR3, the DNA is TGCAGTGCTAGCGACCCCTCCATATACGAGCAGTACTTC. As protein: CSASDPSIYEQYF.